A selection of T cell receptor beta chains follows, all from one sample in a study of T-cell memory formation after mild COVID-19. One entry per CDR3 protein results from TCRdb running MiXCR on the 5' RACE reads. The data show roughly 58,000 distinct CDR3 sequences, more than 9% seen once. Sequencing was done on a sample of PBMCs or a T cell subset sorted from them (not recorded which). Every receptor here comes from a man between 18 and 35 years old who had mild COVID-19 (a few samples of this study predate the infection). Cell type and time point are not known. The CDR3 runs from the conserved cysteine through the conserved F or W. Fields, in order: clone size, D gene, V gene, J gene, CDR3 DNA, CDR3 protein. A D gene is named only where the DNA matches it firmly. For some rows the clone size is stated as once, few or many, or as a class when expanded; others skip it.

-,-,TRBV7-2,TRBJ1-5,TGTGCCAGCAGCTTGGGCCCAGAGAGCAATCAGCCCCAGCATTTT,CASSLGPESNQPQHF
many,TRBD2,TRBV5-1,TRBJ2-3,TGCGCCAGCAGCTTGAGCGGGGCTCGCACAGATACGCAGTATTTT,CASSLSGARTDTQYF
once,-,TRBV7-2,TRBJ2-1,TGTGCCACCTCAAAGGGCACACAGGACAATGAGCAGTTCTTC,CATSKGTQDNEQFF
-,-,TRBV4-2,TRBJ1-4,TGTGCCAGCAGCCAAGTCCAGGGTGCAACTAATGAAAAACTGTTTTTT,CASSQVQGATNEKLFF
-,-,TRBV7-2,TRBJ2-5,TGTGCCAGCAGCCCACGGGCGGGGACAGAGACCCAGTACTTC,CASSPRAGTETQYF
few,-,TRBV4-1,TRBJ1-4,TGCGCCAGCAGCCAAGAGGCTCCAACTAATGAAAAACTGTTTTTT,CASSQEAPTNEKLFF
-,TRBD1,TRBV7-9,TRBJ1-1,TGTGCCAGCAGCGTTGGACAGGGATCATGGAAAGCTTTCTTT,CASSVGQGSWKAFF
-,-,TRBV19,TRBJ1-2,TGTGCCAGTAAAGGGACCTTCTATGGCTACACCTTC,CASKGTFYGYTF
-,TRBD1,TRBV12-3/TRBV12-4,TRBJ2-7,TGTGCCAGCAGTTTAGCGGCAGGGGGCCACGAGCAGTACTTC,CASSLAAGGHEQYF
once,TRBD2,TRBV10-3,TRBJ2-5,TGTGCCATCAGAGGTAGCGGGGGAGCAGGGGAGACCCAGTACTTC,CAIRGSGGAGETQYF
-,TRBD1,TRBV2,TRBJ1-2,TGTGCCAGCAGGGGGCCGGGACAGGACTATGGCTACACCTTC,CASRGPGQDYGYTF
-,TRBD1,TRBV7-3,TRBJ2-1,TGTGCCAGCAGCTCGGGACAGGGCGGTGAGCAGTTCTTC,CASSSGQGGEQFF
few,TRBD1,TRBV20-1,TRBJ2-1,TGCAGTGCTAGGCGGGGGACAGGGAGCAATGAGCAGTTCTTC,CSARRGTGSNEQFF
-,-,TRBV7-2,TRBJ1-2,TGTGCCAGCAGCGATGACATGTCCTATGGCTACACCTTC,CASSDDMSYGYTF
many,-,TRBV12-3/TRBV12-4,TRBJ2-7,TGTGCCAGCCGTGCATCAGGGACATGGCAAGAGCAGTACTTC,CASRASGTWQEQYF
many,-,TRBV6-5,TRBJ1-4,TGTGCCAGCAGTTACGCGGGACCGGGAAGGGGACTGTTTTTT,CASSYAGPGRGLFF
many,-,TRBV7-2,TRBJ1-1,TGTGCCAGCAGCTCTACGGGTTTCACTGAAGCTTTCTTT,CASSSTGFTEAFF
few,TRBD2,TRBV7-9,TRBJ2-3,TGTGCCAGCAGCATCCGTAGCGGGGTGAGCACAGATACGCAGTATTTT,CASSIRSGVSTDTQYF
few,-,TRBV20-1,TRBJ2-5,TGCAGTGCTAAGAACAGGCCGCTCCAAGAGACCCAGTACTTC,CSAKNRPLQETQYF
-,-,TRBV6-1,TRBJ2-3,TGTGCCAGCAGTGACCGGGAGATAGGGCAGTATTTT,CASSDREIGQYF
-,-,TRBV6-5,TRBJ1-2,TGTGCCAGCAGTTACTCCCCGGACCGCTATGATGGCTACACCTTC,CASSYSPDRYDGYTF
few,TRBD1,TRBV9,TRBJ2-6,TGTGCCAGCAGCCCCTGGACAGGGAGCGGGGCCAACGTCCTGACTTTC,CASSPWTGSGANVLTF
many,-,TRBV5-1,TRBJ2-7,TGCGCCAGCAGCTCGAACGACGCAGGGGAGACGTACTTC,CASSSNDAGETYF
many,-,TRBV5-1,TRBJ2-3,TGCGCCAGCAAAGACAGGTACACAGATACGCAGTATTTT,CASKDRYTDTQYF
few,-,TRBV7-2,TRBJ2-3,TGTGCCAGCAGCCGTGCAGGGGGGGGCACAGATACGCAGTATTTT,CASSRAGGGTDTQYF
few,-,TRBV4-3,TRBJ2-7,TGCGCCAGCAGCCAAGATGTGGGGATCATTTACGAGCAGTACTTC,CASSQDVGIIYEQYF
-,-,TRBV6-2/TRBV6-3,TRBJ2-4,TGTGCCAGCAGCCCCCCCGGACTGAACATTCAGTACTTC,CASSPPGLNIQYF
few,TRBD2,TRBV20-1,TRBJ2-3,TGCAGTGTTCAGCGGGGGACCACAGATACGCAGTATTTT,CSVQRGTTDTQYF
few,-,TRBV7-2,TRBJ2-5,TGTGCCAGCAGCTTTGGCCTTGGTGGGGGGGCGTTTGGAGAGACCCAGTACTTC,CASSFGLGGGAFGETQYF
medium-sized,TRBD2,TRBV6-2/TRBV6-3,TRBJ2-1,TGTGCCAGCAGTTACTTGCGGGGGGACTCCTACAATGAGCAGTTCTTC,CASSYLRGDSYNEQFF
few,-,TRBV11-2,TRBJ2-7,TGTGCCAGCAGCTTCCAAGGGGTACTTTCGGGCGAGCAGTACTTC,CASSFQGVLSGEQYF
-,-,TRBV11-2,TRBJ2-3,TGTGCCAGCAGCTTAGGGGACTCTAGAGCCACAGATACGCAGTATTTT,CASSLGDSRATDTQYF
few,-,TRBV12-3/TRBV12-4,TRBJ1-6,TGTGCCAGCAGTTCCGTTACGCCGAATTCACCCCTCCACTTT,CASSSVTPNSPLHF
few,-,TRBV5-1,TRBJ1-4,TGCGCCAGCAGCACCGGGACGGGGAATGAAAAACTGTTTTTT,CASSTGTGNEKLFF
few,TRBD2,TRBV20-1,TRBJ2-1,TGCAGTGCTAGAGGACTAGCGGGGGTCGAGGAGCAGTTCTTC,CSARGLAGVEEQFF
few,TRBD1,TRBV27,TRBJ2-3,TGTGCCAGCACCCCTTCCCCCGGGACAGGGGTCACAGATACGCAGTATTTT,CASTPSPGTGVTDTQYF
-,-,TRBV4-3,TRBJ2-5,TGCGCCAGCAGCCAAGATGTGGGGTACCAAGAGACCCAGTACTTC,CASSQDVGYQETQYF
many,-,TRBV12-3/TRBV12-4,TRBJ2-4,TGTGCCAGCAGTTCTCGGGGTGGGGGAGACATTCAGTACTTC,CASSSRGGGDIQYF
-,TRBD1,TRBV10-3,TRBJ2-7,TGTGCCATCAGACCTCAGGGGGCCCACGAGCAGTACTTC,CAIRPQGAHEQYF
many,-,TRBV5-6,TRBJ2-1,TGTGCCAGCAGCTTGGCCTGGACTGAAGAGCAGTTCTTC,CASSLAWTEEQFF